The 21 T cell receptor beta chains presented below share a single source sample, sequenced in a study of CD8+ T cells in alopecia areata. Treatment: oral pan-JAK inhibitor, 5-10 mg twice daily. Sequencing relied on a cDNA template that was reverse transcribed from extracted RNA. Here immunoSEQ multiplex PCR was the method, and the copy in TCRdb shows in-frame clones only, minus some. The table lists about 180,000 clones, 53% of them singletons. The sequenced sample was CD8+ T cells sorted from blood, obtained at week 24, from a patient treated with tofacitinib. The receptors were sampled from a human donor with alopecia areata.

The rearrangement uses TRBV7-8 and TRBJ2-7, with unresolved D. The CDR3 totals 15 residues. V lost 1 base and J lost 4, with 14 bases in between. From germline, CDR1 is SGHVS and CDR2 FQNEAQ. CDR3 sequence (DNA): TGTGCCAGCAGCTTAGGACGGTCATATCAGTACGAGCAGTACTTC. The encoded protein is CASSLGRSYQYEQYF.

The rearrangement uses TRBV12-5 and TRBJ1-1, with D unresolved. Between the trimmed V and J ends, which lost 3 bases and 4 bases, there was a span of 6 bases. The CDR3 totals 12 residues. Germline V gene lookup returns CDR1 LGHNT and CDR2 FRNRAP. The CDR3 region has the DNA TGTGCTAGTGGTTTCGACCGCACTGAAGCTTTCTTT. Encoded protein: CASGFDRTEAFF.

The rearrangement joins TRBV2 to TRBJ1-4; D perhaps matches TRBD1 (6 bases). The CDR3 spans 14 residues. Germline loops: CDR1 SNHLY, CDR2 FYNNEI. The V end was cut by 3 bases, the J end by 5 bases, with 10 bases between. The CDR3 sequence is CASSDFQGNEKLFF. The CDR3 coding sequence is TGTGCCAGCAGTGATTTTCAGGGGAATGAAAAACTGTTTTTT.

This clone was seen a handful of times. The chain has TRBV4-3 and TRBJ1-1; a possible D gene is TRBD1 (5 bases). Trimming pared 0 bases from V and 1 base from J, leaving 12 bases between. Germline V gene data show CDR1 as LGHNA and CDR2 as YSLEER. The CDR3 spans 16 residues. CDR3 coding DNA: TGCGCCAGCAGCCAAGATCTGAGAGGGACGAACACTGAAGCTTTCTTT. Encoded protein: CASSQDLRGTNTEAFF.

This clone turned up a few times. The chain carries TRBV29-1 and TRBJ2-3, with TRBD2 matching 10 bases. The junction had 11 bases not matched to a gene; V was cut back by 6 bases and J by 8 bases. The CDR3 consists of 14 residues. Germline CDR1 and CDR2: SQVTM and ANQGSEA. CDR3 nucleotides: TGCAGCGTCGACAAGCGGGGGGGCCTAGGTACGCAGTATTTT. Translation: CSVDKRGGLGTQYF.

The V gene is TRBV13, the J gene TRBJ2-5, with D possibly TRBD1 on 5 matching bases. Per the germline V gene, CDR1 is PRHDT and CDR2 is FYEKMQ (reference sequence). This CDR3 contains 14 residues. With 6 bases removed from V and 0 bases from J, the gap between germline ends came to 11 bases. The CDR3 reads CASSYTGDQETQYF. The CDR3 DNA reads TGTGCCAGCAGTTACACAGGTGACCAAGAGACCCAGTACTTC.

V usage is TRBV14 and J usage is TRBJ1-1; D call uncertain. V was pared by 6 bases and J by 4 bases, with 9 bases between. Germline CDR1 and CDR2: SGHDN and FVKESK. The CDR3 runs 12 residues. For the CDR3, the DNA is TGTGCCAGCAGTCGCCCGGGCACTGAAGCTTTCTTT. Translation gives CASSRPGTEAFF. The whole variable domain, remainder taken from reference TRBV14 and TRBJ1-1, is EAGVTQFPSHSVIEKGQTVTLRCDPISGHDNLYWYRRVMGKEIKFLLHFVKESKQDESGMPNNRFLAERTGGTYSTLKVQPAELEDSGVYFCASSRPGTEAFFGQGTRLTVV.

This clone was observed a single time. CDR3 protein: CASSQERAGYGYTF. As DNA, the CDR3 is TGCGCCAGCAGCCAAGAGAGGGCAGGGTACGGCTACACCTTC. The rearrangement links TRBV4-3 to TRBJ1-2, with D possibly matching TRBD1 (5 bases). V was cut by 0 bases and J by 8 bases, with 13 bases left in between. The germline CDR1 and CDR2 sequences are LGHNA and YSLEER. The CDR3 consists of 14 residues.

This clone occurred a few times. This chain links TRBV11-2 with TRBJ1-1; no reliable D call. The CDR3 spans 17 residues. CDR1 is SGHAT, CDR2 FQNNGV, per germline. V lost 1 base, J lost 1 base, and 16 bases lay in between. CDR3 residues: CASSLGTSLKPNTEAFF. The CDR3 nucleotides are TGTGCCAGCAGCTTAGGGACTTCTTTAAAACCGAACACTGAAGCTTTCTTT. The complete variable domain, with remaining parts taken from reference TRBV11-2 and TRBJ1-1, reads EAGVAQSPRYKIIEKRQSVAFWCNPISGHATLYWYQQILGQGPKLLIQFQNNGVVDDSQLPKDRFSAERLKGVDSTLKIQPAKLEDSAVYLCASSLGTSLKPNTEAFFGQGTRLTVV.

This rearrangement joins TRBV2 to TRBJ1-2; 9 nucleotides align to TRBD1. Germline CDR1 is SNHLY and CDR2 is FYNNEI. The CDR3 covers 13 residues. J lost 1 base, V lost 6 bases, and 0 bases had no gene match. CDR3 in DNA: TGTGCCAGCAGGGACAGGGGTAACTATGGCTACACCTTC. Its protein is CASRDRGNYGYTF.

This clone was seen only a few times. Other nucleotide sequences from this sample produce the same CDR3. The rearrangement joins TRBV5-1 to TRBJ2-1; 7 positions match TRBD2. J gave up 7 bases and V 0 bases, and 4 bases lay outside the gene matches. The V gene's germline CDR1 is SGHRS and CDR2 YFSETQ. This CDR3 comprises 14 residues. CDR3 in DNA: TGCGCCAGCAGCTTGGCCGGGGGGAGAAATGAGCAGTTCTTC. This codes for CASSLAGGRNEQFF.

The rearrangement links TRBV2 to TRBJ1-1; no clear D gene. The CDR3 runs 13 residues. Trimming pared 9 bases from V and 8 bases from J, leaving 19 bases between. The V gene's germline CDR1 is SNHLY and CDR2 FYNNEI. CDR3 region: CASVSMETWEAFF. The CDR3 DNA follows: TGTGCCAGTGTGTCAATGGAGACGTGGGAAGCTTTCTTT.

The chain's CDR3 is CASSSGSYEQYF. CDR3 DNA: TGTGCCAGCAGCTCCGGATCCTACGAGCAGTACTTC. The chain combines TRBV9 with TRBJ2-7; no clear D gene. V dropped 4 bases and J dropped 1 base, with 6 bases sitting between them. In germline, CDR1 is SGDLS, CDR2 YYNGEE. CDR3 size: 12 residues.

This clone was recorded only once. This rearrangement joins TRBV7-6 to TRBJ2-5; tentatively, D is TRBD1 or TRBD2 (6 bases each). The better agreement between TRBJ2-7 and the DNA end casts doubt on the J call. The CDR3 runs to 14 residues. Per the germline V gene, CDR1 is SGHVS and CDR2 is FNYEAQ. The CDR3 sequence is CASSPGVRDNEQYF. CDR3 in DNA: TGTGCCAGCAGCCCGGGGGTACGGGACAACGAGCAGTACTTC.

The chain uses TRBV13 and TRBJ2-5; D possibly matches TRBD1 or TRBD2 (5 bases each). Trimming removed 3 bases from V and 5 bases from J, with 10 bases in between. The length of the CDR3 is 13 residues. Germline CDR1 and CDR2: PRHDT and FYEKMQ (reference sequence). The CDR3 region is CASSFGGAETQYF. CDR3 DNA sequence: TGTGCCAGCAGCTTTGGGGGAGCGGAGACCCAGTACTTC.

This clone was recorded a few times. CDR3 sequence: CASSPRDRDYEQYF. The CDR3 coding sequence is TGTGCCAGCAGCCCCCGGGACAGGGATTACGAGCAGTACTTC. This chain connects TRBV9 to TRBJ2-7; 9 bases match TRBD1. This CDR3 region has 14 residues. Germline values: CDR1 SGDLS, CDR2 YYNGEE. With V trimmed by 4 bases and J by 4 bases, 6 bases remained unmatched.

This clone was counted between two and nine times. This rearrangement joins TRBV9 to TRBJ2-6; the D gene could be TRBD1 or TRBD2 (5 bases each). Germline V gives CDR1 SGDLS, CDR2 YYNGEE. This CDR3 region has 15 residues. Trimming left V 3 bases short and J 0 bases short, with 7 bases between. The DNA of the CDR3 is TGTGCCAGCAGCGGGGGGATCTCTGGGGCCAACGTCCTGACTTTC. It yields the protein CASSGGISGANVLTF.

The V gene is TRBV9, the J gene TRBJ2-2; TRBD1 might be the D (5 bases). V gave up 0 bases and J gave up 6 bases, with 6 bases separating them. The CDR3 covers 13 residues. The germline V gene encodes CDR1 SGDLS and CDR2 YYNGEE. The CDR3 region has the DNA TGTGCCAGCAGCGTAGTAGGGGCCGGGGAGCTGTTTTTT. It is translated as CASSVVGAGELFF.

This sequence joins TRBV7-2 and TRBJ1-1; no firm D call. The CDR3 totals 14 residues. With 5 bases removed from V and 5 bases from J, the gap between germline ends came to 15 bases. Per germline, CDR1 SGHTA and CDR2 FQGNSA. CDR3 DNA sequence: TGTGCCAGCAGCCCAGAGACCCGTGGGACTGAAGCTTTCTTT. Encoded protein: CASSPETRGTEAFF.

As regards this clone: A read error may produce the germline difference seen at one junction end. This chain links TRBV14 with TRBJ2-5, with D possibly being TRBD2 (5 bases). The CDR3 covers 14 residues. Per germline, CDR1 SGHDN and CDR2 FVKESK. The CDR3 protein is CVSSQEQRRETQYF. In DNA, the CDR3 is TGTGTCAGCAGCCAAGAACAGAGGAGGGAGACCCAGTACTTC.

This rearrangement joins TRBV30 to TRBJ2-1; 10 bases fit TRBD2. Trimming cost V 3 bases and J 9 bases; bases outside gene matches: 5. Germline CDR1 is GTSNPN and CDR2 is SVGIG (reference sequence). This CDR3 contains 13 residues. CDR3 coding DNA: TGTGCCTGGAGGGAGCGGGGGGGCCTTGAGCAGTTCTTC. Translating it yields CAWRERGGLEQFF. Combining the CDR3 with reference TRBV30 and TRBJ2-1 gives the whole variable domain SQTIHQWPATLVQPVGSPLSLECTVEGTSNPNLYWYRQAAGRGLQLLFYSVGIGQISSEVPQNLSASRPQDRQFILSSKKLLLSDSGFYLCAWRERGGLEQFFGPGTRLTVL.